This T cell receptor (beta chain) was obtained from a study of stem cell transplantation in POMP-related autoinflammatory disease. TCRdb's table, derived via immunoSEQ multiplex PCR, lists solely in-frame clones and lacks some. The sample records tens of thousands of clones, approximately 90% being singletons. The material sequenced was CD4+ T cells from PBMCs, taken after stem cell transplantation. The receptor was isolated from a human patient with POMP-related autoinflammation and immune dysregulation (PRAID). A subset of T cells may come from the graft donor.

CDR3: CASRVTGIVNYGYTF. For the CDR3, the DNA is TGCGCCAGCAGAGTGACAGGGATCGTGAACTATGGCTACACCTTC. The rearrangement joins TRBV5-1 to TRBJ1-2, with 7 bases aligning to TRBD1. Per the germline V gene, CDR1 is SGHRS and CDR2 is YFSETQ. The CDR3 has 15 amino acids. V dropped 5 bases and J dropped 2; count of bases not matched to a gene: 9.